This T cell receptor (beta chain) is from a study of shared clonotypes between healthy human individuals. Donation came from healthy HIV-negative adults that had no recent acute infections or vaccinations. The input for sorted-subset replicate PCRs was around 0.2 ug DNA, about 30,000 T cell genomes. Clones were sequenced by immunoSEQ multiplex PCR, and TCRdb holds only the in-frame ones, with some missing. In the table there are about 1.5 million clones, roughly 98% of which are singletons. The CDR3 covers 16 residues. Germline loops: CDR1 SGHTA, CDR2 FQGNSA. After removal of 6 bases from V and 1 base from J, the junction contained 9 bases not matched to a gene.

This TCR was recovered from a young man in good health. The sequencing input was naive CD4+ T cells sorted from blood. Subset denoted: CD45RA+ positively selected. This rearrangement joins TRBV7-2 to TRBJ2-3; 8 bases are a match to TRBD2. The CDR3 region is CASSRGLAGGTDTQYF. CDR3 DNA: TGTGCCAGCAGTCGCGGCCTAGCGGGTGGCACAGATACGCAGTATTTT.